A single TCR beta chain is shown here with its context. The data originate from a study of cytomegalovirus exposure and HLA in healthy donors. While unrecorded immune exposures were likely, the donors were nominally healthy when sampled. With 3 bases clipped from V and 6 bases from J, the junction kept 7 bases outside the gene matches. Looked up from germline, CDR1 is SGHTS and CDR2 is YDEGEE. The CDR3 has 16 amino acids. PCR employed 60 Vbeta and 13 Jbeta primers. Produced via immunoSEQ multiplex PCR; TCRdb's table is partial and in-frame only. The sample consists of about 100,000 clones, roughly 70% of them appearing once.

The TCR originated in a young woman in good health and CMV-seropositive. Sequenced: PBMCs. The rearrangement joins TRBV5-8 to TRBJ2-3, with 13 bases fitting TRBD2. The CDR3 DNA reads as TGTGCCAGCAGCTCTACCGGGACTAGCGGGACGGATACGCAGTATTTT. It is translated as CASSSTGTSGTDTQYF.